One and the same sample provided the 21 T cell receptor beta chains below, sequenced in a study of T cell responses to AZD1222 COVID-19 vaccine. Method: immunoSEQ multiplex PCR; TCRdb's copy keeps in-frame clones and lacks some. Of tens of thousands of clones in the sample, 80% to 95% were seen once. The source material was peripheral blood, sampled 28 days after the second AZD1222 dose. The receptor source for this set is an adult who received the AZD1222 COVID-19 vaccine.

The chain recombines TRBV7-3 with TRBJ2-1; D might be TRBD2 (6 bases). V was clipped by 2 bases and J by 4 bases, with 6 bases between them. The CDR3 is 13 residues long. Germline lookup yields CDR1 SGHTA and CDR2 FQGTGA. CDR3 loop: CASSLGTYNEQFF. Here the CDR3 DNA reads TGTGCCAGCAGCTTAGGGACTTACAATGAGCAGTTCTTC.

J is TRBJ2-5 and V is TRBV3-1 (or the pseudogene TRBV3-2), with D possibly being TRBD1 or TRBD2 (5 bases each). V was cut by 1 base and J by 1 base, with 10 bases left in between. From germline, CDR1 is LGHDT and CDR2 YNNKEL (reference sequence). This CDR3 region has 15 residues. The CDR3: CASSQVSGTQETQYF. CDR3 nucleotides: TGTGCCAGCAGCCAAGTGTCCGGGACCCAAGAGACCCAGTACTTC.

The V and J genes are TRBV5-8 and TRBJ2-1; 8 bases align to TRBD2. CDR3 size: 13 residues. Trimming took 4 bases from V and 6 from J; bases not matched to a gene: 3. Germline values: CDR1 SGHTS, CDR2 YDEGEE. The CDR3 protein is CASSPGTSNEQFF. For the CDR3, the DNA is TGTGCCAGCAGCCCCGGGACTAGCAATGAGCAGTTCTTC.

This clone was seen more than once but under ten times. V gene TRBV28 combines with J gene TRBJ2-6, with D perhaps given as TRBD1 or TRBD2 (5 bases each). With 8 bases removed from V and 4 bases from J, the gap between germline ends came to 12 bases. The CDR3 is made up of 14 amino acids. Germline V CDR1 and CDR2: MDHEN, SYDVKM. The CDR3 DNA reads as TGTGCCAGCGCGTTGGGGACCGGGGCCAACGTCCTGACTTTC. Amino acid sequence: CASALGTGANVLTF.

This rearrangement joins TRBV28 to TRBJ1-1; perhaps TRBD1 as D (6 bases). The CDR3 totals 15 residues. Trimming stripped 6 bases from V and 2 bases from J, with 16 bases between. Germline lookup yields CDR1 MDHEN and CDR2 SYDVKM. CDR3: CASRLAGTLNTEAFF. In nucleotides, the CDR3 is TGTGCCAGCAGGTTAGCCGGGACACTAAACACTGAAGCTTTCTTT.

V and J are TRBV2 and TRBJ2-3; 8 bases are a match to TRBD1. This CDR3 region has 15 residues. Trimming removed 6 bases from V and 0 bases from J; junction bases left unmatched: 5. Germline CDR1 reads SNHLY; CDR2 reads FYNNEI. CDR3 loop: CASSATGDSTDTQYF. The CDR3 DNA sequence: TGTGCCAGCAGCGCGACAGGGGATAGCACAGATACGCAGTATTTT.

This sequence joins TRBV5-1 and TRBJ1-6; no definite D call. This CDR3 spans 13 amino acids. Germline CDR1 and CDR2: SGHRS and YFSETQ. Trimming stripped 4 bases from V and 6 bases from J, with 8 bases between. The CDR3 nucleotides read TGCGCCAGCAGCACCCGAGGTAATTCACCCCTCCACTTT. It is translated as CASSTRGNSPLHF.

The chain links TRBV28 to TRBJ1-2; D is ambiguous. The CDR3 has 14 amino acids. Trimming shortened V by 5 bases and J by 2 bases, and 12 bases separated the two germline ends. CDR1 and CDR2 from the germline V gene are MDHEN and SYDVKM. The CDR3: CASSLSRVNYGYTF. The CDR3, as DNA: TGTGCCAGCAGTCTATCGAGGGTCAACTATGGCTACACCTTC.

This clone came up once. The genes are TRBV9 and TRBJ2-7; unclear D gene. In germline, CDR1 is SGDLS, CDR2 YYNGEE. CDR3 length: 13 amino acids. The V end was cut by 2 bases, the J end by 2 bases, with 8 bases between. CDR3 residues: CASSVGTTYEQYF. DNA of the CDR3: TGTGCCAGCAGCGTTGGCACCACCTACGAGCAGTACTTC.

DNA for the CDR3: TGTGCCAGCAGTTTGGTGGGAGTGGGTTACAATGAGCAGTTCTTC. Translation gives CASSLVGVGYNEQFF. V usage is TRBV28 and J usage is TRBJ2-1; a weak D match, TRBD2 (5 bases). With 3 bases removed from V and 4 bases from J, the gap between germline ends came to 13 bases. From germline, CDR1 is MDHEN and CDR2 SYDVKM. There are 15 residues in the CDR3.

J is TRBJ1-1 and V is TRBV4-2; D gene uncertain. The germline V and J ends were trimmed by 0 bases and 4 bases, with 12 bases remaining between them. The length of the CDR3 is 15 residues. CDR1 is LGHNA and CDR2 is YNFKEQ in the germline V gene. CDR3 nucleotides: TGTGCCAGCAGCCAAGAGCGGCAGCTCGGCACTGAAGCTTTCTTT. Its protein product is CASSQERQLGTEAFF.

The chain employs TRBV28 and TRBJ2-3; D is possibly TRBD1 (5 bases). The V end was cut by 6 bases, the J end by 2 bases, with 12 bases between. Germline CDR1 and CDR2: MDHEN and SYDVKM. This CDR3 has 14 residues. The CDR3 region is CASSLQGNTDTQYF. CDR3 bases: TGTGCCAGCAGCCTTCAGGGAAACACAGATACGCAGTATTTT.

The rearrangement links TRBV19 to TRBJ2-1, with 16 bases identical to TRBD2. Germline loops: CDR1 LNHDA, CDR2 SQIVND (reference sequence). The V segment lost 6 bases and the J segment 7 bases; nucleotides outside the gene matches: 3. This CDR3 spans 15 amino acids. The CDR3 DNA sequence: TGTGCCAGTAGCCCGGGACTAGCGGGAGGGAATGAGCAGTTCTTC. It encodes CASSPGLAGGNEQFF.

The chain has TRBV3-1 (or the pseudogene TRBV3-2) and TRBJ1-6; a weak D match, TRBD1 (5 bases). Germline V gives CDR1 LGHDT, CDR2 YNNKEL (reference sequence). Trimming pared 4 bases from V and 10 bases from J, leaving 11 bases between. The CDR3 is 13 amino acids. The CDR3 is CASSPQRGSPLHF. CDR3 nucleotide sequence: TGTGCCAGCAGCCCCCAGAGGGGATCACCCCTCCACTTT.

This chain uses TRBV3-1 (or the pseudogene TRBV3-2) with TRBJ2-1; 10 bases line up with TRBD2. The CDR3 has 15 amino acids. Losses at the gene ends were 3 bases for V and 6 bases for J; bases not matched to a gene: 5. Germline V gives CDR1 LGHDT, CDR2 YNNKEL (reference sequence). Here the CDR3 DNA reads TGTGCCAGCAGCCATTATCTAGCGGGAGCCAATGAGCAGTTCTTC. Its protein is CASSHYLAGANEQFF.

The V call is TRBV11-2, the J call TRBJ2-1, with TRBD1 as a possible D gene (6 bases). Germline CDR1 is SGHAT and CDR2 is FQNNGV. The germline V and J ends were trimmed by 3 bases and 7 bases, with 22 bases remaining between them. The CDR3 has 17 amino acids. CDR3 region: CASSFLAVGHLGNEQFF. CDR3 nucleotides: TGTGCCAGCAGCTTTTTGGCGGTGGGACACCTTGGGAATGAGCAGTTCTTC.

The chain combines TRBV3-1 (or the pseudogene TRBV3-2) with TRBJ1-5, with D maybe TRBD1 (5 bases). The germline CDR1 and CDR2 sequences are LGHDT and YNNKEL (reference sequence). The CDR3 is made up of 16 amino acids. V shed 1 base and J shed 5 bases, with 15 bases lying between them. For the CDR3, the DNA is TGTGCCAGCAGCCAAGTTACGGGGGGACGGTATCAGCCCCAGCATTTT. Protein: CASSQVTGGRYQPQHF.

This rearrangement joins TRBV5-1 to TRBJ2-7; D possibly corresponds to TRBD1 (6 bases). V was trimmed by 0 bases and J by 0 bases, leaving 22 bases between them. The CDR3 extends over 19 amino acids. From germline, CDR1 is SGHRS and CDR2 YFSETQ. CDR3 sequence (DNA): TGCGCCAGCAGCTTGGATATACAGGGTCCTTCCCCTCTCTCCTACGAGCAGTACTTC. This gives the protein CASSLDIQGPSPLSYEQYF.

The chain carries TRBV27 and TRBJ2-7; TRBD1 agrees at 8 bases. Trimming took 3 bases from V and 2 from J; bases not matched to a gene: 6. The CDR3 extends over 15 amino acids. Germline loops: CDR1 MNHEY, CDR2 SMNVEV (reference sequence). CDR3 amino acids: CASSFEQGAPYEQYF. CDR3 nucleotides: TGTGCCAGCAGTTTTGAGCAGGGGGCTCCCTACGAGCAGTACTTC.

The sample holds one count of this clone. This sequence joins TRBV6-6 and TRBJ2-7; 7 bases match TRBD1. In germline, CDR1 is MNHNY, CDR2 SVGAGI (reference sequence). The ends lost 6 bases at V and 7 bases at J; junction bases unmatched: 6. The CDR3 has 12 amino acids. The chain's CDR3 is CASRSGRGEQYF. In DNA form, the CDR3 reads TGTGCCAGCAGATCCGGCAGGGGGGAGCAGTACTTC.

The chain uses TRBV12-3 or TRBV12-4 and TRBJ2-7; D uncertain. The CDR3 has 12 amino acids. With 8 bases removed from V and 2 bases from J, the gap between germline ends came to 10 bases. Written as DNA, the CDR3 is TGTGCCAGCTCGGCCGGTCCCTACGAGCAGTACTTC. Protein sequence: CASSAGPYEQYF.